Presented here are 15 T cell receptor beta chains from one specimen sequenced in a study of blood T cell repertoires in COVID-19. Libraries were prepared by immunoSEQ multiplex PCR; TCRdb keeps only in-frame clonotypes and omits some of them. Among a few hundred thousand clones listed, around four fifths were seen once. The sequencing input was peripheral blood. The receptors shown here come from a woman between 50 and 59 years old with acute or convalescent COVID-19.

The genes are TRBV7-9 and TRBJ1-1, with D tentatively TRBD1 (5 bases). Trimming stripped 4 bases from V and 5 bases from J, with 20 bases between. The CDR3 is 16 amino acids. Per germline, CDR1 SEHNR and CDR2 FQNEAQ (reference sequence). The CDR3 DNA follows: TGTGCCAGCAGCTACGCCATCCAGGGTCTGGGAACTGAAGCTTTCTTT. Translated: CASSYAIQGLGTEAFF.

The chain employs TRBV5-5 and TRBJ2-7; D is perhaps TRBD2 (5 bases). The CDR3 sequence is 16 residues long. The ends were cut back, 0 bases at V and 0 bases at J, with 13 bases in the middle. The germline gives CDR1 SGHKS, CDR2 YYEKEE (reference sequence). CDR3 nucleotides: TGTGCCAGCAGCTTGGTGGCAGCGGCAAACTCCTACGAGCAGTACTTC. It yields the protein CASSLVAAANSYEQYF. Complete variable domain (other parts from reference TRBV5-5 and TRBJ2-7): DAGVTQSPTHLIKTRGQQVTLRCSPISGHKSVSWYQQVLGQGPQFIFQYYEKEERGRGNFPDRFSARQFPNYSSELNVNALLLGDSALYLCASSLVAAANSYEQYFGPGTRLTVT.

The V gene is TRBV19, the J gene TRBJ1-4, with 8 bases identical to TRBD1. The trim removed 10 bases at V and 0 bases at J, leaving 7 bases unmatched. Germline V gene data show CDR1 as LNHDA and CDR2 as SQIVND (reference sequence). The CDR3 is made up of 15 amino acids. Written as DNA, the CDR3 is TGTGCCACTAAGGACAGGGCCGCAACTAATGAAAAACTGTTTTTT. Its translation is CATKDRAATNEKLFF.

The chain uses TRBV7-2 and TRBJ2-1, with 9 bases fitting TRBD2. Losses at the gene ends were 2 bases for V and 0 bases for J; bases not matched to a gene: 8. Germline V gene lookup returns CDR1 SGHTA and CDR2 FQGNSA. This CDR3 contains 18 residues. Written as DNA, the CDR3 is TGTGCCAGCAGCTTAAAGCTAGCGGGAAGTGTCTCCTACAATGAGCAGTTCTTC. Translating gives CASSLKLAGSVSYNEQFF.

This chain links TRBV7-3 with TRBJ1-1; possible D gene TRBD1, 5 bases. V lost 3 bases and J lost 5, with 10 bases in between. Germline V gene lookup returns CDR1 SGHTA and CDR2 FQGTGA. The CDR3 length is 13 residues. For the CDR3, the DNA is TGTGCCAGCAGCTTTACGGGGGAAACTGAAGCTTTCTTT. Translation: CASSFTGETEAFF. The full variable domain, in which reference TRBV7-3 and TRBJ1-1 provide the parts outside the CDR3, is GAGVSQTPSNKVTEKGKYVELRCDPISGHTALYWYRQSLGQGPEFLIYFQGTGAADDSGLPNDRFFAVRPEGSVSTLKIQRTERGDSAVYLCASSFTGETEAFFGQGTRLTVV.

The rearrangement links TRBV13 to TRBJ1-1; perhaps TRBD1 as D (5 bases). This CDR3 has 14 amino acids. CDR1 is PRHDT, CDR2 FYEKMQ, per germline (reference sequence). Trimming removed 3 bases from V and 6 bases from J, with 14 bases in between. The CDR3: CASSLFRVEAEAFF. In nucleotides, the CDR3 is TGTGCCAGCAGCTTGTTCAGGGTAGAAGCTGAAGCTTTCTTT.

The V and J genes are TRBV28 and TRBJ1-3; TRBD1 is a possible D gene (5 bases). With 7 bases removed from V and 0 bases from J, the gap between germline ends came to 13 bases. Germline V lookup: CDR1 MDHEN, CDR2 SYDVKM. The CDR3 totals 15 residues. Written as DNA, the CDR3 is TGTGCCAGCATAAACGGGGGGGTCTCTGGAAACACCATATATTTT. Protein: CASINGGVSGNTIYF.

This clone was seen just once. The same CDR3 arises from other DNA sequences in this sample as well. The rearrangement links TRBV3-1 (or the pseudogene TRBV3-2) to TRBJ1-1; weak D call: TRBD1 (6 bases). The CDR3 length is 13 residues. Between the trimmed V and J ends, which lost 6 bases and 2 bases, there was a span of 10 bases. Germline lookup yields CDR1 LGHDT and CDR2 YNNKEL (reference sequence). CDR3 nucleotide sequence: TGTGCCAGCAGTCAGGGGCCCAACACTGAAGCTTTCTTT. This gives the protein CASSQGPNTEAFF.

J is TRBJ2-1 and V is TRBV10-1; D is unresolved. CDR1 is WNHNN and CDR2 is SYGVQD in the germline V gene (reference sequence). The V end lost 4 bases, the J end lost 7 bases, and 8 bases lay between the germline ends. This CDR3 is 12 amino acids long. The CDR3 coding sequence is TGCGCCAGCAGTGCCCTTATGAATGAGCAGTTCTTC. Translating gives CASSALMNEQFF.

This sequence joins TRBV6-4 and TRBJ2-1, with 12 nucleotides matching TRBD2. Germline V gene lookup returns CDR1 MRHNA and CDR2 SNTAGT. The CDR3 is 15 amino acids. After removal of 5 bases from V and 6 bases from J, the junction contained 5 bases not matched to a gene. The DNA of the CDR3 is TGTGCCAGCAGTAGACTAGCGGGGGTCTCCAATGAGCAGTTCTTC. It translates to CASSRLAGVSNEQFF.

This rearrangement joins TRBV9 to TRBJ2-1, with a tentative D call TRBD1 (5 bases). Between the trimmed V and J ends, which lost 0 bases and 5 bases, there was a span of 9 bases. CDR1 and CDR2 (germline): SGDLS, YYNGEE. The CDR3 has 14 amino acids. The CDR3 region is CASSVGARDNEQFF. In DNA, the CDR3 is TGTGCCAGCAGCGTAGGGGCCAGGGACAATGAGCAGTTCTTC.

This clone appeared a few times. V and J are TRBV6-2 or TRBV6-3 and TRBJ1-1; D might be TRBD1 (5 bases). The germline V gene has CDR1 MNHEY and CDR2 SVGEGT. V gave up 1 base and J gave up 14 bases, with 14 bases separating them. This CDR3 region has 12 residues. The chain's CDR3 is CASSYFRDRPFF. DNA of the CDR3: TGTGCCAGCAGTTACTTCAGGGATAGGCCCTTCTTT.

The gene calls are TRBV7-8 and TRBJ1-1; weak D call: TRBD1 (5 bases). Trimming removed 6 bases from V and 2 bases from J, with 10 bases in between. The CDR3 is made up of 13 amino acids. Germline V gene lookup returns CDR1 SGHVS and CDR2 FQNEAQ. CDR3 sequence reads: CASRFDRNTEAFF. CDR3 coding DNA: TGTGCCAGCAGATTCGACAGAAACACTGAAGCTTTCTTT.

This clone was found a few times. The chain combines TRBV29-1 with TRBJ2-5; perhaps TRBD2 as D (6 bases). Germline CDR1 and CDR2: SQVTM and ANQGSEA. There are 13 residues in the CDR3. Trimming shortened V by 1 base and J by 3 bases, and 9 bases separated the two germline ends. CDR3 sequence reads: CSVEGLGKETQYF. CDR3 coding DNA: TGCAGCGTTGAAGGACTAGGGAAAGAGACCCAGTACTTC. Looking up the rest from reference TRBV29-1 and TRBJ2-5 gives the full variable domain: SAVISQKPSRDICQRGTSLTIQCQVDSQVTMMFWYRQQPGQSLTLIATANQGSEATYESGFVIDKFPISRPNLTFSTLTVSNMSPEDSSIYLCSVEGLGKETQYFGPGTRLLVL.

The chain uses TRBV6-2 or TRBV6-3 and TRBJ2-3; 10 bases map to TRBD2. CDR1 is MNHEY, CDR2 SVGEGT, per germline. There are 17 residues in the CDR3. V shed 2 bases and J 3 bases; nucleotides not matched to a gene: 8. CDR3 coding DNA: TGTGCCAGCAGTTACAGGAGCGGGAGGGCCGTTACAGATACGCAGTATTTT. Translation gives CASSYRSGRAVTDTQYF.